This entry concerns a single T cell receptor beta chain. This sample is part of a study of patients and donors after allogeneic stem cell transplantation. MiXCR, applied by TCRdb to the RT-PCR reads, yields one record per CDR3 protein. The repertoire holds about 230,000 distinct CDR3 sequences, with over 12% as singletons. V lost 3 bases, J lost 4 bases, and 5 bases stayed unmatched. Germline values: CDR1 KGHSH, CDR2 LQKENI. The CDR3 runs to 14 residues. The V gene is TRBV18, the J gene TRBJ1-2, with TRBD1 matching over 7 bases. Sample: blood, either unsorted or a sorted T cell fraction (not recorded which). This sequence was found in a human donor who was either an allogeneic HSCT recipient or a stem cell or donor lymphocyte infusion donor (not recorded which). It is not recorded whose cells these are; they may come from a transplant donor. CDR3 protein: CASSPGQRGYGYTF. CDR3 nucleotides: TGTGCCAGCTCACCGGGACAGCGCGGCTATGGCTACACCTTC.